The 4 T cell receptor beta chains given below trace back to one sample, sequenced in a study of blood T cell repertoires in COVID-19. Sequenced by immunoSEQ multiplex PCR; TCRdb stores in-frame clones only, minus some. The sample includes hundreds of thousands of clones, around 87% seen only once; the top ten take about 6%. The sequenced sample was peripheral blood. The receptor set was obtained from a woman in her 50s with COVID-19, enrolled during active disease.

The rearrangement joins TRBV9 to TRBJ2-2; weak D call: TRBD2 (6 bases). V was trimmed by 4 bases and J by 5 bases, leaving 21 bases between them. Germline values: CDR1 SGDLS, CDR2 YYNGEE. This CDR3 region has 17 residues. CDR3 bases: TGTGCCAGCAGCCCTCTATTAAGGGGAGGCGGTACCGGGGAGCTGTTTTTT. This sequence encodes CASSPLLRGGGTGELFF.

V usage is TRBV14 and J usage is TRBJ1-6; D uncertain. Germline values: CDR1 SGHDN, CDR2 FVKESK. The CDR3 sequence is 15 residues long. With 4 bases removed from V and 7 bases from J, the gap between germline ends came to 14 bases. The CDR3 sequence: CASSPRARGNSPLHF. CDR3 DNA: TGTGCCAGCAGCCCCCGCGCCCGAGGGAATTCACCCCTCCACTTT.

This clone occurred a few times. The V gene is TRBV30, the J gene TRBJ1-2; TRBD1 is a possible D gene (5 bases). CDR1 GTSNPN and CDR2 SVGIG come from the germline V gene (reference sequence). Trimming took off 4 bases at V and 14 bases at J, with 20 bases between the two ends. The CDR3 has 12 residues. CDR3 nucleotide sequence: TGTGCCTGGACCCCTTGGAGCGGGACGGGTACCTTC. It yields the protein CAWTPWSGTGTF.

The gene calls are TRBV5-3 and TRBJ2-7; TRBD2 might be the D (6 bases). TRBV5-3 falls under the ORF class, with uncertain function. V was pared by 6 bases and J by 6 bases, with 13 bases between. CDR3 length: 12 amino acids. The CDR3 coding sequence is TGTGCCAGAATCATGGAGGGCGGCGAGCAGTACTTC. Amino acids: CARIMEGGEQYF.